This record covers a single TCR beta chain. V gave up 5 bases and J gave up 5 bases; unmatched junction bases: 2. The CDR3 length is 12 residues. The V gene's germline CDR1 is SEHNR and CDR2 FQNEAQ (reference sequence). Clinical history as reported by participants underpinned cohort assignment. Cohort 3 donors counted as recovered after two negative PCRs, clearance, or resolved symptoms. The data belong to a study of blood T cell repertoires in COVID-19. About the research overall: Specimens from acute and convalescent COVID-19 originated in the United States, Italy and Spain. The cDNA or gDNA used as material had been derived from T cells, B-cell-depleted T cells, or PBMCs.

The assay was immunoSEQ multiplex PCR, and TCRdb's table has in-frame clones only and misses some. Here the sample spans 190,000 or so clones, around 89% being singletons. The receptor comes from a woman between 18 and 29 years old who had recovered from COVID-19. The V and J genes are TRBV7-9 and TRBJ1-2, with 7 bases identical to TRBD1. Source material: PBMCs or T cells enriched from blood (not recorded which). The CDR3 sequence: CASSGTVYGYTF. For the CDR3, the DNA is TGTGCCAGCAGCGGGACAGTATATGGCTACACCTTC.